This T cell receptor beta chain was captured in a study of blood T cells in healthy people across ages. At the level of the study: Per every two T cells, about one barcoded beta molecule was captured by template switching.

Primers used in a second PCR of roughly 6 to 12 cycles were a sample-barcoded 5' primer and a J-beta primer mix. Each CDR3 protein gets one entry after TCRdb re-called the 5' RACE reads with MiXCR. The table shows roughly 650,000 distinct CDR3 sequences, with about 32% occurring only once. This clonotype was recorded many times. Germline CDR1 and CDR2: LGHNA and YSLEER. V was cut by 0 bases and J by 4 bases, with 12 bases left in between. The CDR3 length is 15 residues. This TCR derives from a woman of 80 years or more in good health. The rearrangement joins TRBV4-3 to TRBJ2-5; D is perhaps TRBD2 (6 bases). The sample was blood. CDR3 coding DNA: TGCGCCAGCAGCCAAGACGTCAGGGAGGCAGAGACCCAGTACTTC. Its translation is CASSQDVREAETQYF.